This TCR beta chain was sequenced for a study of T-cell memory formation after mild COVID-19. Using its own MiXCR run on the 5' RACE reads, TCRdb lists one record per CDR3 protein. Of approximately 210,000 distinct CDR3 sequences listed, roughly 30% were seen once; the top ten hold 10% to 12%. Study-level points and caveats: Whether second-wave clones peaking at day 37 were SARS-CoV-2 specific went unconfirmed. A second wave expanding day 15 to 37 was CD4+-biased; contracting clones were balanced.

A remark on this clonotype: Its antigen remains unknown.

The ends were cut back, 6 bases at V and 9 bases at J, with 15 bases in the middle. The CDR3 is 13 amino acids. The V call is TRBV12-3 or TRBV12-4, the J call TRBJ2-1, with D unclear. Material for sequencing was PBMCs or a T cell subset sorted from them (not recorded which). This clonotype was sampled from an adult woman who had mild COVID-19 (a few samples of this study predate the infection). Cell type and time point are not known. CDR3 DNA sequence: TGTGCCAGCAGCCCGATAGTGGCAGGTGAGCAGTTCTTC. It is translated as CASSPIVAGEQFF.